A selection of T cell receptor beta chains follows, all from one sample in a study of cytomegalovirus exposure and HLA in healthy donors. The repertoire was sequenced with immunoSEQ multiplex PCR; TCRdb's copy has only in-frame clones and lacks some. In the table there are approximately 150,000 clones, more than 60% of which are singletons. Specimen: PBMCs. The receptors here all came from a human donor in good health. Both conserved end residues are part of each CDR3.

j_call | v_call | cdr3_aa
TRBJ2-3 | TRBV7-2 | CASSPSVASNTDTQYF
TRBJ2-2 | TRBV23-1 | CASSQSETENTGELFF
TRBJ1-2 | TRBV5-1 | CASSWGQGDGYTF
TRBJ2-1 | TRBV9 | CASSEGLNNEQFF
TRBJ2-7 | TRBV6-5 | CASSLSPSGAYEQYF
TRBJ1-6 | TRBV5-1 | CASRVDRNNSPLHF
TRBJ1-4 | TRBV6-5 | CASRMGLRNEKLFF
TRBJ1-2 | TRBV10-3 | CAISESQVYGYTF
TRBJ2-1 | TRBV7-3 | CASSLLDGEQFF
TRBJ1-3 | TRBV7-9 | CSSSPKDNANTIYF
TRBJ1-4 | TRBV2 | CASTPGQGYDRLFF
TRBJ1-6 | TRBV25-1 | CASSERFGDSYNSPLHF
TRBJ2-1 | TRBV18 | CASSPHDRGSSYNEQFF
TRBJ2-7 | TRBV4-1 | CASSQDKRGISEQYF
TRBJ1-2 | TRBV27 | CAIRDSNYGYTF
TRBJ2-5 | TRBV5-1 | CASYSGGAGETQYF
TRBJ2-5 | TRBV7-8 | CASQPQGMGQETQYF
TRBJ1-1 | TRBV10-3 | CAISEPAGGTEAFF
TRBJ2-5 | TRBV2 | CASGGQGPQETQYF
TRBJ1-4 | TRBV18 | CASSQSTGVDEKLFF
TRBJ2-3 | TRBV7-9 | CASSLTMTIAGRTDTQYF
TRBJ1-4 | TRBV5-8 | CASSLTGGKLFF
TRBJ1-2 | TRBV9 | CASSVGRSQTLYGYTF
TRBJ2-1 | TRBV4-1 | CASSQRHGQGLYNEQFF
TRBJ2-7 | TRBV6-5 | CASSYSGGLSSYEQYF
TRBJ2-2 | TRBV2 | CASIPPERPNTGELFF
TRBJ2-7 | TRBV5-1 | CASSLTGGMNEQYF
TRBJ1-2 | TRBV6-1 | CASTTGGKANYGYTF
TRBJ2-7 | TRBV4-3 | CASSRHESGGATYEQYF
TRBJ1-2 | TRBV5-5 | CASSLQGADGYTF
TRBJ1-1 | TRBV5-1 | CASSLWGSGTEAFF
TRBJ2-1 | TRBV5-6 | CASTRRSWRGTYNEQFF
TRBJ1-2 | TRBV6-5 | CASSYVQGYGYTF
TRBJ2-2 | TRBV10-1 | CASSDLSAGRSTGELFF
TRBJ2-1 | TRBV7-9 | CASSPGSGGNEQFF
TRBJ1-1 | TRBV30 | CAWSPVSPDTLNTEAFF
TRBJ2-1 | TRBV5-6 | CASILSGAAYNEQFF
TRBJ2-1 | TRBV5-1 | CASSSKRHGQNSSYNEQFF
TRBJ2-5 | TRBV6-6 | CASSLETQYF
TRBJ1-3 | TRBV25-1 | CASSTAGGNTIYF
TRBJ2-7 | TRBV5-6 | CASSSEDYEQYF
TRBJ2-3 | TRBV5-1 | CASSLGRGTDTQYF
TRBJ1-2 | TRBV9 | CASSVGLLLDYGYTF
TRBJ2-1 | TRBV4-2 | CASSQGRSYNEQFF
TRBJ1-5 | TRBV6-1 | CASSEVKWAENQPQHF
TRBJ2-1 | TRBV4-1 | CASSRGLAGYNEQFF
TRBJ1-1 | TRBV7-8 | CASRLTAGGGMNTEAFF
TRBJ2-1 | TRBV4-1 | CASSQALARGAGGNEQFF
TRBJ1-5 | TRBV5-5 | CASSSNPQGNNQPQHF
TRBJ2-3 | TRBV7-3 | CASSSKGLPGDPTDTQYF
TRBJ2-1 | TRBV7-3 | CASSLGTSGAGTFDEQFF
TRBJ1-5 | TRBV5-8 | CASSPRGPDRLPQPQHF
TRBJ1-4 | TRBV30 | CAWSVGVGGRKLFF